The sequence of this TCR beta chain was determined in a study of OX40 agonist ivuxolimab in advanced cancers. Study-wide context: Aged 23 to 79 with a mean of approximately 57 years, they were almost 85% male.

Trimming removed 3 bases from V and 9 bases from J; junction bases left unmatched: 8. The CDR3 has 14 residues. Per the germline V gene, CDR1 is LNHDA and CDR2 is SQIVND (reference sequence). Overall study results and limits: Dosing at 0.1 to 3.0 mg/kg was accompanied by clonal expansion of CD4+ and CD8+ blood T cells by week 6.

Assay used: immunoSEQ multiplex PCR; TCRdb lists only in-frame clones, some missing. The table records about 75,000 clones, 85% to 90% of them present only once. On this clone itself: Antigen: not known.

The TCR was taken from an adult with an advanced solid tumor such as melanoma, head and neck, liver or kidney cancer. The chain is built from TRBV19 and TRBJ2-1, with 7 nucleotides matching TRBD2. The specimen comprised CD4+ or CD8+ T cells sorted from blood, sampled in a trial of the OX40 agonist ivuxolimab. CDR3: CASSISAGEGEQFF. CDR3 DNA: TGTGCCAGTAGTATCTCTGCGGGAGAGGGTGAGCAGTTCTTC.